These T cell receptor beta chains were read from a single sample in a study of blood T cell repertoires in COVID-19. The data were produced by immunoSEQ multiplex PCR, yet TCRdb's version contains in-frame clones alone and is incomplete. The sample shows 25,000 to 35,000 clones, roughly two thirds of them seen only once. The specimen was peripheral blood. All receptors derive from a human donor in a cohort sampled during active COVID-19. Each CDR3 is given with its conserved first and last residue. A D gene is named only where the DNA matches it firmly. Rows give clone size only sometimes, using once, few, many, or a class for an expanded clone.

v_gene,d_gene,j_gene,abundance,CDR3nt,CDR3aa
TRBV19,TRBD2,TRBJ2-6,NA,TGTGCCAGTACCCGGGGGGGAACTGGGGCCAACGTCCTGACTTTC,CASTRGGTGANVLTF
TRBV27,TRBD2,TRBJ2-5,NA,TGTGCCAGCAGTCCCACTAGCGGGAGGTATAAGGGGGAGACCCAGTACTTC,CASSPTSGRYKGETQYF
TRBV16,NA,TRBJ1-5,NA,TGTGCCAGCAGCCAAGGCCGAGGAGGACAGCCCCAGCATTTT,CASSQGRGGQPQHF
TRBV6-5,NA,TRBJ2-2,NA,TGTGCCAGCAGGGAGGCATCGAACACCGGGGAGCTGTTTTTT,CASREASNTGELFF
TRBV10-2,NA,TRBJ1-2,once,TGCGCCAGCAGTGTTGGGCAGACCTACACCTTC,CASSVGQTYTF
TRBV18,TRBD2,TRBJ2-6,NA,TGTGCCAGCTCACCACCGGGTAGCGGGCTCTCTGGGGCCAACGTCCTGACTTTC,CASSPPGSGLSGANVLTF
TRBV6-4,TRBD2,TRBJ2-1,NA,TGTGCCAGCAGTCGAGTCCGGGAGGGCTACAATGAGCAGTTCTTC,CASSRVREGYNEQFF
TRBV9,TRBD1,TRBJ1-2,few,TGTGCCAGCAGCGGAATACAGGGGGCTGACTATGGCTACACCTTC,CASSGIQGADYGYTF
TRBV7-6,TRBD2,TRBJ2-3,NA,TGTGCCAGCAGCTTAGACCCTAGCGGGACAAGCACAGATACGCAGTATTTT,CASSLDPSGTSTDTQYF
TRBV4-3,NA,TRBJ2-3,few,TGCGCCAGCAGCCAAGATCCGGCAGGGATTAATACAGATACGCAGTATTTT,CASSQDPAGINTDTQYF